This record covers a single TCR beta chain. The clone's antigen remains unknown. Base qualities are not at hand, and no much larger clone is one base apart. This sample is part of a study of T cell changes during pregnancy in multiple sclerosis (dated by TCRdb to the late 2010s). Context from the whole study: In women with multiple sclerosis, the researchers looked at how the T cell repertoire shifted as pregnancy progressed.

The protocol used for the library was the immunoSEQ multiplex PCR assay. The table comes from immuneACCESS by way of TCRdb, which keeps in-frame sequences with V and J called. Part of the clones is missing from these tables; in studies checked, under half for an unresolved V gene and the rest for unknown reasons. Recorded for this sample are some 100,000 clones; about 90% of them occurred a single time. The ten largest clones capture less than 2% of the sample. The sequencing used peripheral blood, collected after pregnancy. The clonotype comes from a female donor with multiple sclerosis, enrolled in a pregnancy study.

The DNA sequence is given as TGTGCCAGCAGAACTAGCGGGGGCGTCCTACAGACCCAGTACTTC. Translation gives CASRTSGGVLQTQYF. The rearrangement combines TRBV6-5 with TRBJ2-5; 11 bases in the junction line up with TRBD2. Its CDR3 holds 15 amino acids, cysteine through phenylalanine. Only the CDR3 DNA stays, 45 bases, in frame from base 1. V lost 6 bases and J lost 6 bases, and the count of bases not matched to a germline gene is 9. The germline V gene supplies CDR1 MNHEY and CDR2 SVGAGI.